This is a list of T cell receptor beta chains from one sample in a study of T cells after yellow fever vaccination. TCRdb reprocessed the 5' RACE reads via MiXCR and lists one record per CDR3 protein. The table has about 550,000 distinct CDR3 sequences, 15% to 20% seen once. Sequenced here: PBMCs, sampled 15 days after the yellow fever booster vaccination. The origin of the receptors is a man aged 25 to 45 who received the YFV17D yellow fever vaccine. Both conserved end residues are part of each CDR3. The order of the fields is D gene, J gene, V gene, clone size, CDR3 protein, CDR3 DNA. D genes are given only for firm matches. Clone sizes are given selectively: once, few, many, or a class where the clone is expanded.

d_call: TRBD1
j_call: TRBJ2-2
v_call: TRBV27
clone_size: .
cdr3_aa: CASRPGTGTGAGELFF
cdr3_nt: TGTGCCAGCCGACCCGGGACAGGGACGGGGGCCGGGGAGCTGTTTTTT

d_call: .
j_call: TRBJ2-5
v_call: TRBV20-1
clone_size: .
cdr3_aa: CSARETIQETQYF
cdr3_nt: TGCAGTGCTAGGGAGACTATCCAAGAGACCCAGTACTTC

d_call: TRBD1
j_call: TRBJ1-1
v_call: TRBV28
clone_size: few
cdr3_aa: CASGTGLTEAFF
cdr3_nt: TGTGCCAGCGGGACAGGGCTTACTGAAGCTTTCTTT

d_call: .
j_call: TRBJ2-5
v_call: TRBV29-1
clone_size: .
cdr3_aa: CSVRLVSTGTQYF
cdr3_nt: TGCAGCGTTCGGTTAGTGTCGACGGGGACCCAGTACTTC

d_call: .
j_call: TRBJ2-6
v_call: TRBV5-1
clone_size: .
cdr3_aa: CASSLGSTGTNVLTF
cdr3_nt: TGCGCCAGCAGCTTGGGGTCCACTGGGACCAACGTCCTGACTTTC

d_call: TRBD2
j_call: TRBJ2-1
v_call: TRBV25-1
clone_size: few
cdr3_aa: CASSDPGLRNEQFF
cdr3_nt: TGTGCCAGCAGTGATCCGGGACTACGAAATGAGCAGTTCTTC

d_call: .
j_call: TRBJ1-3
v_call: TRBV28
clone_size: few
cdr3_aa: CASSPTPGGGSGNTIYF
cdr3_nt: TGTGCCAGCAGCCCGACACCCGGTGGCGGCTCAGGAAACACCATATATTTT

d_call: .
j_call: TRBJ2-3
v_call: TRBV28
clone_size: .
cdr3_aa: CASKPDVASTDTQYF
cdr3_nt: TGTGCCAGCAAACCGGACGTCGCTAGCACAGATACGCAGTATTTT

d_call: .
j_call: TRBJ1-1
v_call: TRBV4-3
clone_size: once
cdr3_aa: CASSPHGNTEAFF
cdr3_nt: TGCGCCAGCAGCCCTCACGGGAACACTGAAGCTTTCTTT

d_call: TRBD2
j_call: TRBJ2-7
v_call: TRBV7-9
clone_size: .
cdr3_aa: CASSKREGHEQYF
cdr3_nt: TGTGCCAGCTCTAAACGGGAGGGCCACGAGCAGTACTTC

d_call: .
j_call: TRBJ2-2
v_call: TRBV20-1
clone_size: few
cdr3_aa: CSARGTRAGELFF
cdr3_nt: TGCAGTGCTAGAGGAACCAGGGCCGGGGAGCTGTTTTTT

d_call: .
j_call: TRBJ2-1
v_call: TRBV28
clone_size: few
cdr3_aa: CASSPIAYNPLF
cdr3_nt: TGTGCCAGCAGTCCGATAGCGTATAACCCCCTCTTC

d_call: TRBD2
j_call: TRBJ2-5
v_call: TRBV5-1
clone_size: .
cdr3_aa: CASSSSGIEETQYF
cdr3_nt: TGCGCCAGCAGCTCGAGCGGGATCGAAGAGACCCAGTACTTC

d_call: .
j_call: TRBJ1-1
v_call: TRBV18
clone_size: .
cdr3_aa: CASSPGVRMNTEAFF
cdr3_nt: TGTGCCAGCTCACCAGGTGTCAGAATGAACACTGAAGCTTTCTTT

d_call: .
j_call: TRBJ1-1
v_call: TRBV12-3/TRBV12-4
clone_size: .
cdr3_aa: CASSLGQLGRAFF
cdr3_nt: TGTGCCAGCAGTTTGGGGCAGCTCGGACGAGCTTTCTTT

d_call: TRBD2
j_call: TRBJ2-7
v_call: TRBV6-2/TRBV6-3
clone_size: few
cdr3_aa: CASKSSGSYEQYF
cdr3_nt: TGTGCCAGCAAGTCTAGCGGCTCCTACGAGCAGTACTTC

d_call: TRBD2
j_call: TRBJ2-2
v_call: TRBV3-1
clone_size: few
cdr3_aa: CASSQASGSTGELFF
cdr3_nt: TGTGCCAGCAGCCAAGCTAGCGGGAGCACCGGGGAGCTGTTTTTT

d_call: TRBD2
j_call: TRBJ2-7
v_call: TRBV20-1
clone_size: many
cdr3_aa: CSASFTSGLLGEQYF
cdr3_nt: TGCAGTGCTAGTTTTACTAGCGGCCTCCTGGGAGAGCAGTACTTC

d_call: TRBD1
j_call: TRBJ1-6
v_call: TRBV12-3/TRBV12-4
clone_size: .
cdr3_aa: CASVRGDRGYNSPLHF
cdr3_nt: TGTGCCAGCGTCAGGGGGGACAGGGGCTATAATTCACCCCTCCACTTT

d_call: .
j_call: TRBJ1-1
v_call: TRBV29-1
clone_size: few
cdr3_aa: CSVGPTGLGNTEAFF
cdr3_nt: TGCAGCGTTGGACCCACAGGCCTCGGGAACACTGAAGCTTTCTTT

d_call: TRBD2
j_call: TRBJ2-2
v_call: TRBV6-1
clone_size: few
cdr3_aa: CASRREGHPGELFF
cdr3_nt: TGTGCCTCCAGGCGGGAGGGGCACCCCGGGGAGCTGTTTTTT

d_call: .
j_call: TRBJ2-1
v_call: TRBV20-1
clone_size: few
cdr3_aa: CSALAETYNEQFF
cdr3_nt: TGCAGTGCTTTAGCGGAGACCTACAATGAGCAGTTCTTC

d_call: .
j_call: TRBJ2-6
v_call: TRBV5-1
clone_size: .
cdr3_aa: CASSLEWFSGANVLTF
cdr3_nt: TGCGCCAGCAGCTTGGAGTGGTTCTCTGGGGCCAACGTCCTGACTTTC

d_call: TRBD2
j_call: TRBJ2-7
v_call: TRBV7-2
clone_size: many
cdr3_aa: CASSVGLSAGVAEQYF
cdr3_nt: TGTGCCAGCAGCGTAGGGCTATCTGCGGGAGTAGCTGAGCAGTACTTC

d_call: .
j_call: TRBJ2-3
v_call: TRBV10-3
clone_size: .
cdr3_aa: CAISGLENTDTQYF
cdr3_nt: TGTGCCATCAGTGGACTAGAGAACACAGATACGCAGTATTTT

d_call: .
j_call: TRBJ2-5
v_call: TRBV15
clone_size: .
cdr3_aa: CATSKDTGVGTQYF
cdr3_nt: TGTGCCACCAGCAAGGACACCGGGGTCGGGACCCAGTACTTC

d_call: TRBD1
j_call: TRBJ2-3
v_call: TRBV7-9
clone_size: few
cdr3_aa: CASSLGGQGGGTQYF
cdr3_nt: TGTGCCAGCAGCTTAGGTGGACAGGGCGGAGGTACGCAGTATTTT

d_call: TRBD1
j_call: TRBJ2-4
v_call: TRBV5-1
clone_size: .
cdr3_aa: CASSLGQGVLENIQYF
cdr3_nt: TGCGCCAGCAGCTTGGGACAGGGGGTACTGGAAAACATTCAGTACTTC

d_call: TRBD2
j_call: TRBJ2-5
v_call: TRBV15
clone_size: .
cdr3_aa: CATSIGGLAGRETQYF
cdr3_nt: TGTGCCACCAGCATAGGTGGACTAGCGGGTCGTGAGACCCAGTACTTC

d_call: TRBD2
j_call: TRBJ2-5
v_call: TRBV29-1
clone_size: once
cdr3_aa: CSAGWREPKTQYF
cdr3_nt: TGCAGCGCCGGTTGGCGGGAGCCGAAGACCCAGTACTTC

d_call: .
j_call: TRBJ1-1
v_call: TRBV18
clone_size: .
cdr3_aa: CASSMGGQGNTEAFF
cdr3_nt: TGTGCCAGCTCAATGGGGGGCCAGGGGAACACTGAAGCTTTCTTT

d_call: .
j_call: TRBJ2-7
v_call: TRBV4-2
clone_size: few
cdr3_aa: CASSQEPGPQHEQYF
cdr3_nt: TGTGCCAGCAGCCAAGAGCCGGGTCCCCAGCACGAGCAGTACTTC

d_call: .
j_call: TRBJ2-7
v_call: TRBV15
clone_size: .
cdr3_aa: CATSREDRVAYEQYF
cdr3_nt: TGTGCCACCAGCAGAGAGGATAGGGTCGCCTACGAGCAGTACTTC

d_call: TRBD1
j_call: TRBJ2-1
v_call: TRBV10-3
clone_size: .
cdr3_aa: CAIRGGFDEQFF
cdr3_nt: TGTGCCATCCGAGGGGGCTTCGATGAGCAGTTCTTC

d_call: TRBD2
j_call: TRBJ2-7
v_call: TRBV5-1
clone_size: .
cdr3_aa: CASSVTGTSGAYEQYF
cdr3_nt: TGCGCCAGCAGCGTAACCGGGACTAGCGGGGCCTACGAACAGTACTTC

d_call: .
j_call: TRBJ2-7
v_call: TRBV30
clone_size: once
cdr3_aa: CAWSGSGYEQYF
cdr3_nt: TGTGCCTGGAGTGGGTCGGGCTACGAGCAGTACTTC

d_call: TRBD2
j_call: TRBJ2-1
v_call: TRBV4-3
clone_size: .
cdr3_aa: CASSQEVTGTSGTFDNEQFF
cdr3_nt: TGCGCCAGCAGCCAAGAGGTGACCGGGACTAGCGGGACCTTCGACAATGAGCAGTTCTTC

d_call: .
j_call: TRBJ2-3
v_call: TRBV4-3
clone_size: .
cdr3_aa: CASSQDRRNTQYF
cdr3_nt: TGCGCCAGCAGCCAAGATCGCAGAAATACGCAGTATTTT

d_call: .
j_call: TRBJ2-5
v_call: TRBV6-5
clone_size: .
cdr3_aa: CASSYRAWETQYF
cdr3_nt: TGTGCCAGCAGTTATAGGGCCTGGGAGACCCAGTACTTC

d_call: TRBD1
j_call: TRBJ1-2
v_call: TRBV12-3/TRBV12-4
clone_size: few
cdr3_aa: CASSRGQGNYGYTF
cdr3_nt: TGTGCCAGCAGTCGAGGACAGGGGAACTATGGCTACACCTTC

d_call: .
j_call: TRBJ2-7
v_call: TRBV5-1
clone_size: .
cdr3_aa: CASSLVIRDLRYEQYF
cdr3_nt: TGCGCCAGCAGCTTGGTTATAAGGGATTTACGCTACGAGCAGTACTTC

d_call: TRBD2
j_call: TRBJ2-3
v_call: TRBV18
clone_size: few
cdr3_aa: CASSRLTSGRDTQYF
cdr3_nt: TGTGCCAGCTCACGACTGACTAGCGGGAGAGATACGCAGTATTTT